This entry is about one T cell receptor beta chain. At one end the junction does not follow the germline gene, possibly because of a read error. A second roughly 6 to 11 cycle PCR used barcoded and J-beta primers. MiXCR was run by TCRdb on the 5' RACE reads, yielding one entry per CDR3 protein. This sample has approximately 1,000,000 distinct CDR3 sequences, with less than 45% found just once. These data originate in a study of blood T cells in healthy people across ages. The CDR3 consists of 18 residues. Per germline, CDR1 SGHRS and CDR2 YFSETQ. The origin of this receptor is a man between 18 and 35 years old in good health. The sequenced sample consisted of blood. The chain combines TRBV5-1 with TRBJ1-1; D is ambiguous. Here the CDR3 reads CASSFGPTMLSMNTGAFF. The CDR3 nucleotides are TGCGCCAGCAGCTTCGGCCCAACTATGCTTTCGATGAACACTGGAGCTTTCTTT.